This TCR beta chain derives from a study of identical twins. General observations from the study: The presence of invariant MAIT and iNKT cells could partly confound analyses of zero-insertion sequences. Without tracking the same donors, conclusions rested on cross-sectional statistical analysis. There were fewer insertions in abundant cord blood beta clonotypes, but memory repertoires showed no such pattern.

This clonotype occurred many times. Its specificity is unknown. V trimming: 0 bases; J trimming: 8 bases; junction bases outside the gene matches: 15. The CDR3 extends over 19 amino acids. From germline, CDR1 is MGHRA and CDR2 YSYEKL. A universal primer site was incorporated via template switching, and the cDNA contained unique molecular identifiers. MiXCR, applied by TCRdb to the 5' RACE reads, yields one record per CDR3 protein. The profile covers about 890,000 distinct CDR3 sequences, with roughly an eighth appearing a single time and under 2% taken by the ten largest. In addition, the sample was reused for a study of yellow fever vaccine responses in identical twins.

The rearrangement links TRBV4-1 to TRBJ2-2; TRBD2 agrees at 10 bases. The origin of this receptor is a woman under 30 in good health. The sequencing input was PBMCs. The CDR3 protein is CASSQDQEREGTLSGELFF. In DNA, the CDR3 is TGCGCCAGCAGCCAAGATCAAGAGCGGGAGGGAACCCTCTCAGGGGAGCTGTTTTTT.